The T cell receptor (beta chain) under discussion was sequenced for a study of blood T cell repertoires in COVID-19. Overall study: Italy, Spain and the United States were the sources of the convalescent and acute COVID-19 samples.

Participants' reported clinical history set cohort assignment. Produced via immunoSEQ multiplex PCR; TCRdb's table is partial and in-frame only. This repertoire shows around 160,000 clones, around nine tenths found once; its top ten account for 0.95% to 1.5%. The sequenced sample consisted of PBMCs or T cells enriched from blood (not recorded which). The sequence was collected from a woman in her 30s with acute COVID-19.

CDR3: CASSLGDSSEAFF. The CDR3 region has the DNA TGTGCCAGCAGCTTAGGGGACAGCTCAGAAGCTTTCTTT. V usage is TRBV7-9 and J usage is TRBJ1-1; 7 bases line up with TRBD1. From germline, CDR1 is SEHNR and CDR2 FQNEAQ (reference sequence). CDR3 size: 13 residues. V lost 1 base and J lost 8; bases outside the gene matches: 4.